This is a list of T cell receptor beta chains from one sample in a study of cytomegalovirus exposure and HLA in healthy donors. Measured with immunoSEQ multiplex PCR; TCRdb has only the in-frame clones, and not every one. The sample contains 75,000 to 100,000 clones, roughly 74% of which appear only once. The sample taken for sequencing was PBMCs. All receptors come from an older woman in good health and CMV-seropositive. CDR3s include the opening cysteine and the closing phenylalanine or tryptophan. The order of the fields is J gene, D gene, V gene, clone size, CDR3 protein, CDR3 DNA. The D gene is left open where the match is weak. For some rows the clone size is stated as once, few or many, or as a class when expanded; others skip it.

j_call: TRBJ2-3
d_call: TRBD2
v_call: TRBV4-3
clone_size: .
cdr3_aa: CASSQERGAVVYF
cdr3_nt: TGCGCCAGCAGCCAAGAGCGGGGGGCCGTCGTGTATTTT

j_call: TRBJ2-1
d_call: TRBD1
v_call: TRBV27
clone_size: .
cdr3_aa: CASSGDRGSYNEQFF
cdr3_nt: TGTGCCAGCAGTGGAGACAGGGGCTCCTACAATGAGCAGTTCTTC

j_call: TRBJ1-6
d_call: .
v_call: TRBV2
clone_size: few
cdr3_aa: CASSDRGVYNSPLHF
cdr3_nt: TGTGCCAGCAGTGACAGGGGCGTCTATAATTCACCCCTCCACTTT

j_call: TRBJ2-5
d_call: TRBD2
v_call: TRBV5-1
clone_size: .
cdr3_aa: CASSLGTSGETQYF
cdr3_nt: TGCGCCAGCAGCCTAGGGACTAGCGGAGAGACCCAGTACTTC

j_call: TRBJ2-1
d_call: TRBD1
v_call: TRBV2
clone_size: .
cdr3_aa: CASNPQGLNEQFF
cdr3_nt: TGTGCCAGCAATCCACAGGGGCTCAATGAGCAGTTCTTC

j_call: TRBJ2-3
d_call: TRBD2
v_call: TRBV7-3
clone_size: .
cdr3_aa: CASSLTSGGTDTQYF
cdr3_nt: TGTGCCAGCAGCTTAACTAGCGGGGGCACAGATACGCAGTATTTT

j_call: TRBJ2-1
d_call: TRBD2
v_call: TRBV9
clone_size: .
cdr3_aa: CASSAAKTSGGNNEQFF
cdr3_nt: TGTGCCAGCAGCGCGGCGAAGACTAGCGGGGGGAACAATGAGCAGTTCTTC

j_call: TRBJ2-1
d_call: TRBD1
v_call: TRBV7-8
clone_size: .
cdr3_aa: CASSYRDRYNEQFF
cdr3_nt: TGTGCCAGCAGCTACCGGGACAGGTACAATGAGCAGTTCTTC

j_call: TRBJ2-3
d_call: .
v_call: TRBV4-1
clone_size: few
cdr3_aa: CASSPLGTDTQYF
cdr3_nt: TGCGCCAGCAGCCCACTGGGCACAGATACGCAGTATTTT

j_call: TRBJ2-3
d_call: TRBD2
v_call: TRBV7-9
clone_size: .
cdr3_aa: CASSLYHRGLASTDTQYF
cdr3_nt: TGTGCCAGCAGCTTATATCATCGCGGACTAGCCTCCACAGATACGCAGTATTTT

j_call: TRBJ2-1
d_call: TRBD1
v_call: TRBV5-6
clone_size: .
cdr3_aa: CASSVGTDNEQFF
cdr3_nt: TGTGCCAGCAGCGTAGGGACAGACAATGAGCAGTTCTTC

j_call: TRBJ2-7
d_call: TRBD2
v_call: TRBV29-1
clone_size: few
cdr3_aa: CSVESGGYEQYF
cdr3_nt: TGCAGCGTCGAAAGCGGGGGCTACGAGCAGTACTTC

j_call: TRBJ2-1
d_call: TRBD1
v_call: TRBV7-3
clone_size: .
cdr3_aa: CASSVQTGGRDEQFF
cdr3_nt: TGTGCCAGCAGCGTGCAGACAGGGGGGAGAGATGAGCAGTTCTTC

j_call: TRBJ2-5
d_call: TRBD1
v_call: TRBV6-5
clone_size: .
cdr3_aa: CASRRTGEETQYF
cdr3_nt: TGTGCCAGCAGGCGGACAGGGGAGGAGACCCAGTACTTC

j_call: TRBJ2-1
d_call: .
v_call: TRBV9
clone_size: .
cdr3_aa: CASSVSQVSYNEQFF
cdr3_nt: TGTGCCAGCAGCGTCAGTCAAGTCTCCTACAATGAGCAGTTCTTC

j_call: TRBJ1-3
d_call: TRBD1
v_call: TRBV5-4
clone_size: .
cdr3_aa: CASSEGQRLSGNTIYF
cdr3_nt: TGTGCCAGCAGCGAGGGACAGCGCCTCTCTGGAAACACCATATATTTT

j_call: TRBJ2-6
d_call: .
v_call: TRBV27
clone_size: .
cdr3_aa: CASRHSSGANVLTF
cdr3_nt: TGTGCCAGCAGGCATAGCTCTGGGGCCAACGTCCTGACTTTC

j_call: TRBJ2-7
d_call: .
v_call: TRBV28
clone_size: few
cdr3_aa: CASSLRGNEQYF
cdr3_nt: TGTGCCAGCAGTTTAAGGGGTAACGAGCAGTACTTC

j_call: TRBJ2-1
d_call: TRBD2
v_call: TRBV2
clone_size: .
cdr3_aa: CASRVGGAVNEQFF
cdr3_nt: TGTGCCAGCAGAGTCGGGGGGGCTGTCAATGAGCAGTTCTTC